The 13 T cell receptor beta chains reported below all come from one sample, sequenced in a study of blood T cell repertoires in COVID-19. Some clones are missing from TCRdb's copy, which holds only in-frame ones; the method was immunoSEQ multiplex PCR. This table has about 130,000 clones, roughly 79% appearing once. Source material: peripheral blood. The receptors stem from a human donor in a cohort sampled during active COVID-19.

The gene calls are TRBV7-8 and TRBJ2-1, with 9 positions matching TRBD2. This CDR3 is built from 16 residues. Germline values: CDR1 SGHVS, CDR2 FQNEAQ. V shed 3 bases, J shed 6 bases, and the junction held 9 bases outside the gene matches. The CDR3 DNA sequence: TGTGCCAGCAGCTTGGGATGGCGGGGGGGTGGCAATGAGCAGTTCTTC. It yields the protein CASSLGWRGGGNEQFF.

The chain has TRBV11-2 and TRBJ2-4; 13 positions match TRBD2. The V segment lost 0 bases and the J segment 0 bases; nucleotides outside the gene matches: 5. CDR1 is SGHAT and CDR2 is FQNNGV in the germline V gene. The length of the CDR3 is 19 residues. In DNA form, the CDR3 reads TGTGCCAGCAGCTTAGAAGGGACTAGCGGGGTGCTAGCCAAAAACATTCAGTACTTC. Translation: CASSLEGTSGVLAKNIQYF.

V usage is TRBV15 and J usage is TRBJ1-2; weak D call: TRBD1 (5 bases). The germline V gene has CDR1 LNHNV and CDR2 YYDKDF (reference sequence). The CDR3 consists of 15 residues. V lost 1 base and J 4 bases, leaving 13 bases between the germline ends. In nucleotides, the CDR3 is TGTGCCACCAGCAGAGGAGCAAGGGGCGGCTATGGCTACACCTTC. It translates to CATSRGARGGYGYTF.

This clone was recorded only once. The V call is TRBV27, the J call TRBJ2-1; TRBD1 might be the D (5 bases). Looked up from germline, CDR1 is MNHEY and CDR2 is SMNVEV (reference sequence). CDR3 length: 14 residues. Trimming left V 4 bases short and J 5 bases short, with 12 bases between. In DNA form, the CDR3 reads TGTGCCAGCAGTTCCCGAGACAGACACAATGAGCAGTTCTTC. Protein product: CASSSRDRHNEQFF.

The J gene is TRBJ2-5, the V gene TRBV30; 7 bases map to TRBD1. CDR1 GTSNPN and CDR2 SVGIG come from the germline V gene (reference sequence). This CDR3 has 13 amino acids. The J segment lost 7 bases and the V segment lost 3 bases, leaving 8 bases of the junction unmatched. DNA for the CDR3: TGTGCCTGGAGCGCGACAGGGTTGGCGACCCAGTACTTC. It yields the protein CAWSATGLATQYF. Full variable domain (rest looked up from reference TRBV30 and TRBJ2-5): SQTIHQWPATLVQPVGSPLSLECTVEGTSNPNLYWYRQAAGRGLQLLFYSVGIGQISSEVPQNLSASRPQDRQFILSSKKLLLSDSGFYLCAWSATGLATQYFGPGTRLLVL.

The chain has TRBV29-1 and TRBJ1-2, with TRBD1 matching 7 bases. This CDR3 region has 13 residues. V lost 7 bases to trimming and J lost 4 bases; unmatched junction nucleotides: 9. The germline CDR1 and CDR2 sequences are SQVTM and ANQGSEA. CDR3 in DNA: TGCAGCGCCGGTACAGGGGACTCCTATGGCTACACCTTC. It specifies CSAGTGDSYGYTF.

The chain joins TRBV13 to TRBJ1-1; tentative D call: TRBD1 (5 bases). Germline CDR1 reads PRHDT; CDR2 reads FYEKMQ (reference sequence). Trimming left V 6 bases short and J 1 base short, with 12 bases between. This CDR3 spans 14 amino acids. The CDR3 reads CASRSTGPNTEAFF. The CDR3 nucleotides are TGTGCCAGCAGGTCTACAGGACCGAACACTGAAGCTTTCTTT.

The CDR3 here is CASSIALTVPGRGPYEQYF. The CDR3 DNA reads as TGTGCCAGTAGTATTGCATTAACCGTTCCTGGCCGGGGTCCCTACGAGCAGTACTTC. The rearrangement joins TRBV19 to TRBJ2-7, with D perhaps matching TRBD2 (5 bases). Germline assignment: CDR1 LNHDA and CDR2 SQIVND (reference sequence). V was clipped by 3 bases and J by 2 bases, with 26 bases between them. This CDR3 has 19 residues.

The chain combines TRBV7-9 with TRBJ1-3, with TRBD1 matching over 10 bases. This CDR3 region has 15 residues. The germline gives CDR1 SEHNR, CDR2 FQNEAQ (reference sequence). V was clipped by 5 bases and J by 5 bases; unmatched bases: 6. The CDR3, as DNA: TGTGCCAGCAGCCTGACAGGGGGCGAAAGAAACACCATATATTTT. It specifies CASSLTGGERNTIYF.

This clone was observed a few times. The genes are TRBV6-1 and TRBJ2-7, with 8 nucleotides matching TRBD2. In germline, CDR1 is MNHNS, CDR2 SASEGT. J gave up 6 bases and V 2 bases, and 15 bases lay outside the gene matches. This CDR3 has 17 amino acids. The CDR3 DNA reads TGTGCCAGCAGTGAACGTAGGGCGGGGGGCTTTTCCCGCGAGCAGTACTTC. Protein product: CASSERRAGGFSREQYF.

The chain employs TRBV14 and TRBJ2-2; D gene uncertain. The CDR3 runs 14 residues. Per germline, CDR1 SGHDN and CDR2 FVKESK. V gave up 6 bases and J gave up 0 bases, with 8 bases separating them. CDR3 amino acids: CASRRQPNTGELFF. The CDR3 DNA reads TGTGCCAGCAGGCGACAACCGAACACCGGGGAGCTGTTTTTT.

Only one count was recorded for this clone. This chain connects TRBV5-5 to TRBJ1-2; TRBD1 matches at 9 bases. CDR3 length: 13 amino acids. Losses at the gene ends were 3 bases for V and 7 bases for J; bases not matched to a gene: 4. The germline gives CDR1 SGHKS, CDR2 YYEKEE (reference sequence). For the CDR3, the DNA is TGTGCCAGCAGCTCACAGGGGGCTGGTGGCTACACCTTC. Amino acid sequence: CASSSQGAGGYTF.

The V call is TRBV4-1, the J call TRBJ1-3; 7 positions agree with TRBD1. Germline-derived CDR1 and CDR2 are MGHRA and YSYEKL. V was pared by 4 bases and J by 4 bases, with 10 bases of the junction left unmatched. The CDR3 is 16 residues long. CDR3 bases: TGCGCCAGCAGCCGCCCGGGACAGACGATGGGAAACACCATATATTTT. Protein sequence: CASSRPGQTMGNTIYF.